This TCR beta chain came from a study of OX40 agonist ivuxolimab in advanced cancers. Germline V gene sequence: CDR1 SGHTS, CDR2 YDEGEE. Trimming took 2 bases from V and 2 from J; bases not matched to a gene: 8. The CDR3 contains 17 residues. Assay: immunoSEQ multiplex PCR; the TCRdb copy retains only in-frame clones and omits some. Of approximately 45,000 clones listed, about 88% are singletons. Points from the study as a whole: Dose levels from 0.1 to 3.0 mg/kg saw CD4+ and CD8+ blood T cells expand clonally by week 6. In a subset of nonresponders, normalized T-cell clonal expansion was also low.

Patients with autoimmune history or systemic immunosuppression were excluded. This clone was counted many times. What it binds is unknown. Material: CD4+ or CD8+ T cells sorted from blood, obtained in a trial of the OX40 agonist ivuxolimab. J is TRBJ2-1 and V is TRBV5-8; 9 bases map to TRBD2. This TCR came from an adult with an advanced solid tumor such as melanoma, head and neck, liver or kidney cancer. The CDR3 DNA follows: TGTGCCAGCAGCTTAGGCAGTAGACTAGCGGCCTACAATGAGCAGTTCTTC. It specifies CASSLGSRLAAYNEQFF. Variable domain in full (rest from reference TRBV5-8 and TRBJ2-1): EAGVTQSPTHLIKTRGQQATLRCSPISGHTSVYWYQQALGLGLQFLLWYDEGEERNRGNFPPRFSGRQFPNYSSELNVNALELEDSALYLCASSLGSRLAAYNEQFFGPGTRLTVL.